The present entry profiles one TCR beta chain with its context. This clone has just one count. The antigen it binds to is not known. Nothing much larger sits one base from this clone, and base qualities are not available. Library method: the immunoSEQ multiplex PCR assay. TCRdb carries this immuneACCESS record with in-frame sequences only. Its versions omit some clonotypes, under half of them owing to an unresolved V gene in the studies checked, with the rest unexplained. The sample data list under 55,000 clones, and approximately 90% of these were observed just once. The ten largest clones represent about 1.5% of the sample. The data stem from a study of T cell changes during pregnancy in multiple sclerosis (dated by TCRdb to between 2018 and 2021). About the full investigation: The study looked at changes in the T cell repertoire across pregnancy in women with multiple sclerosis.

From its cysteine to its phenylalanine, the CDR3 spans 15 amino acids. The retained sequence is limited to the CDR3, 45 bases, with the frame set at the first base. The germline V gene (reference sequence) supplies CDR1 LNHDA and CDR2 SQIVND. V is shortened by 3 bases, J by 1 base, and the region joining them spans 12 bases. The source is a female donor with multiple sclerosis, enrolled in a pregnancy study. The specimen was PBMCs (not recorded whether the cells were cultured). The chain was built from TRBV19 and TRBJ1-1; the D gene cannot be named for sure. For the CDR3, the sequence is CASSIDKLPNTEAFF. The sequenced DNA is TGTGCCAGTAGTATCGATAAGCTCCCGAACACTGAAGCTTTCTTT.